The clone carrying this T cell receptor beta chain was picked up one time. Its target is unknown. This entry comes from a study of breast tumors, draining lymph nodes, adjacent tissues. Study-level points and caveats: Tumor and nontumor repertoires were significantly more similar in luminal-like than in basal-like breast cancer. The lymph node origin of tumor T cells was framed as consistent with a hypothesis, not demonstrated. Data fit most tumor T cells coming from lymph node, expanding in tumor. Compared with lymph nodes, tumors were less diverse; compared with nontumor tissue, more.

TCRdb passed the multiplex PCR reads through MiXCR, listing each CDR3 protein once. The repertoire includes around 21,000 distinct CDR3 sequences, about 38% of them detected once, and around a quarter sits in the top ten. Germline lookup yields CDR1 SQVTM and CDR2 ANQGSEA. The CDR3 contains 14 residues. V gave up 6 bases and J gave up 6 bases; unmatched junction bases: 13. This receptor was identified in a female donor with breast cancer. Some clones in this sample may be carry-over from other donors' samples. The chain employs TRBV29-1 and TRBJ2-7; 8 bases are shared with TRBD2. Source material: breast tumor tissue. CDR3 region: CSVRRGTSRVEQYF. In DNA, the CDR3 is TGCAGCGTGCGCCGGGGGACTAGTAGGGTCGAGCAGTACTTC.